This TCR beta chain was identified during a study of shared clonotypes between healthy human individuals. Concerning this clone itself: Additional DNA sequences in this sample encode the identical CDR3.

The V gene lost 3 bases and the J gene lost 2 bases, with 8 bases spanning the gap. The CDR3 runs to 13 residues. Germline CDR1 MGHDK, CDR2 SYGVNS. Both subsets, CD45RA+ naive and CD45RA-negative memory, were split from the CD4+ cells. Several immunoSEQ plates held equal portions of the genomic DNA taken from each subset. Replicate PCRs for sorted subsets used 200 ng DNA; this equaled 25,000 to 35,000 T cell genomes. Sequencing was performed with immunoSEQ multiplex PCR; in TCRdb, only in-frame clones are kept and a portion is missing. The table shows 2 million to 2.5 million clones, with around 90% occurring only once.

What was sequenced was naive CD4+ T cells from PBMCs. The subset is: CD45RA+ positively selected. This clonotype originated in a man between 18 and 35 years old in good health. Some clones in this sample may be carry-over from other donors' samples. The V and J genes are TRBV25-1 and TRBJ2-7; D unresolved. This CDR3 reads CASSDPRAYEQYF. In DNA, the CDR3 is TGTGCCAGCAGTGATCCCCGAGCCTACGAGCAGTACTTC.